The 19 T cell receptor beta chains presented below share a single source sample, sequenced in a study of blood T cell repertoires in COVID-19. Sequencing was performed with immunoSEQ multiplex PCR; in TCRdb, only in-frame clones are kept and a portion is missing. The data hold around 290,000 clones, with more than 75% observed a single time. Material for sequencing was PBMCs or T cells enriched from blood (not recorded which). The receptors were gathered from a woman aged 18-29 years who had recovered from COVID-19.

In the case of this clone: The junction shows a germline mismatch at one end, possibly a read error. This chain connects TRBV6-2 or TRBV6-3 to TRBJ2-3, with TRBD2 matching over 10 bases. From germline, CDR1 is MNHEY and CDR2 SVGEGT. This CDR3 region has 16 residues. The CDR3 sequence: CAISSELSGGIDTQYF. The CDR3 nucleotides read TGTGCCATCAGTTCAGAGCTTAGCGGGGGGATAGATACGCAGTATTTT.

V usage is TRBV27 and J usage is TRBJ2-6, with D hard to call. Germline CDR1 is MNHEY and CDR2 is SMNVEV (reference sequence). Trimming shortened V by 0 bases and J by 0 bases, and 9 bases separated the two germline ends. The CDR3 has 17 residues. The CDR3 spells CASSLSRPRSGANVLTF. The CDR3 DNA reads TGTGCCAGCAGTTTATCGCGGCCGCGCTCTGGGGCCAACGTCCTGACTTTC.

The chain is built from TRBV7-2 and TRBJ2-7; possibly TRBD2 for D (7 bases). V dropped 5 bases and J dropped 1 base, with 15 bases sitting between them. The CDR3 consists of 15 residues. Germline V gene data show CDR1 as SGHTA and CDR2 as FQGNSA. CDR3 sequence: CASSQTGGRSYEQYF. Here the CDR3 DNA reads TGTGCCAGCAGCCAAACGGGGGGCAGGTCCTACGAGCAGTACTTC.

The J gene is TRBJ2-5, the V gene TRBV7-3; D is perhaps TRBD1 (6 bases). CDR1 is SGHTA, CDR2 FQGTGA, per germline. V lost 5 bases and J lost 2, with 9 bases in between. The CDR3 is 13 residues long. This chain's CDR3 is CASSPDSQETQYF. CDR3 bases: TGTGCCAGCAGCCCGGACAGTCAAGAGACCCAGTACTTC.

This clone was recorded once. CDR3 sequence reads: CASSEVWGGWDYGYTF. CDR3 DNA sequence: TGTGCCAGCAGTGAAGTCTGGGGGGGCTGGGACTATGGCTACACCTTC. The chain joins TRBV6-1 to TRBJ1-2, with D tentatively TRBD1 (6 bases). This CDR3 is 16 amino acids long. CDR1 and CDR2 from the germline V gene are MNHNS and SASEGT. The V gene lost 1 base and the J gene lost 3 bases, with 15 bases spanning the gap.

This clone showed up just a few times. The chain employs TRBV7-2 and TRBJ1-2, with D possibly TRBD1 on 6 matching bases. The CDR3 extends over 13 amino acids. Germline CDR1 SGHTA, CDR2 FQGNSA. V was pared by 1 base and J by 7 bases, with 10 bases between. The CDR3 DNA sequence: TGTGCCAGCAGCTTAGGGTCAGGGGCTGGCTACACCTTC. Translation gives CASSLGSGAGYTF.

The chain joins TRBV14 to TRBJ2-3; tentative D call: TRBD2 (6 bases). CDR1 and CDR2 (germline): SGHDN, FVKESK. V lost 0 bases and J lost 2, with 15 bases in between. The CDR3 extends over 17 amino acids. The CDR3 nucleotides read TGTGCCAGCAGCCAAGATCAAGGCGGGGTGATCACAGATACGCAGTATTTT. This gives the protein CASSQDQGGVITDTQYF.

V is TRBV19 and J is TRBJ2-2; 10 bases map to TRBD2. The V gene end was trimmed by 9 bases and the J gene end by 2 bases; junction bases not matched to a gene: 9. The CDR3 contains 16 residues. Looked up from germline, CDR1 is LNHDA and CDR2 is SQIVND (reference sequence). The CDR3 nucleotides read TGTGCCAGCCAAGATCTAGCGGGGGTCAACACCGGGGAGCTGTTTTTT. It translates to CASQDLAGVNTGELFF.

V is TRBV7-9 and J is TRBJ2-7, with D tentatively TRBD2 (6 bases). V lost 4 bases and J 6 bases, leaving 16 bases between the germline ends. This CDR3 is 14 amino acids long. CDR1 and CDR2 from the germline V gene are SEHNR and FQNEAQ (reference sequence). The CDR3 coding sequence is TGTGCCAGCAGCTCAGATGGGCGGGGAGGCGAGCAGTACTTC. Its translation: CASSSDGRGGEQYF.

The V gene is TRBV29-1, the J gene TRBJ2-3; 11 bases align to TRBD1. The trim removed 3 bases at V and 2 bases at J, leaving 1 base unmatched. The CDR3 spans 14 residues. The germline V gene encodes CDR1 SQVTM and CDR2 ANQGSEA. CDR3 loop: CSVEGQGVTDTQYF. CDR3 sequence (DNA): TGCAGCGTTGAGGGACAGGGGGTCACAGATACGCAGTATTTT.

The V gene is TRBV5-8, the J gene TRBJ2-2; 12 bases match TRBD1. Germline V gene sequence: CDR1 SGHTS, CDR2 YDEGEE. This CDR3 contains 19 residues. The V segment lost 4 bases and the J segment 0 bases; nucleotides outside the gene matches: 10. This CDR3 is CASSKIWDRGPSNTGELFF. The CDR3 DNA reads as TGTGCCAGCAGCAAAATATGGGACAGGGGGCCTTCGAACACCGGGGAGCTGTTTTTT. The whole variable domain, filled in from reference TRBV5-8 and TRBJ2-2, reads EAGVTQSPTHLIKTRGQQATLRCSPISGHTSVYWYQQALGLGLQFLLWYDEGEERNRGNFPPRFSGRQFPNYSSELNVNALELEDSALYLCASSKIWDRGPSNTGELFFGEGSRLTVL.

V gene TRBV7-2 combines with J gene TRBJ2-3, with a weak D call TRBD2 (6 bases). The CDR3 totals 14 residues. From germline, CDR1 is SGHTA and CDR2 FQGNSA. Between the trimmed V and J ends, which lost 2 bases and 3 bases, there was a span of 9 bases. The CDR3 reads CASSLTSITDTQYF. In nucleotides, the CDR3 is TGTGCCAGCAGCTTAACTAGCATAACAGATACGCAGTATTTT.

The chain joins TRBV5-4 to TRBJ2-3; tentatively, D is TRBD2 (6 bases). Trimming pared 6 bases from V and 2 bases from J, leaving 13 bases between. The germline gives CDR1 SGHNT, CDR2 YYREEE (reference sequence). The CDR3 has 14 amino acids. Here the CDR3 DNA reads TGTGCCAGCACCCCACTAGCATCCACAGATACGCAGTATTTT. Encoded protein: CASTPLASTDTQYF.

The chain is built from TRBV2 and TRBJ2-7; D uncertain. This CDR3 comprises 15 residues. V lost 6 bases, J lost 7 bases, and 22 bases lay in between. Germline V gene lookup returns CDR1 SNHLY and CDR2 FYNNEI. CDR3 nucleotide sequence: TGTGCCAGCAGGGGCTCTCGGTCCACTCCCTGGGAGCAGTACTTC. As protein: CASRGSRSTPWEQYF.

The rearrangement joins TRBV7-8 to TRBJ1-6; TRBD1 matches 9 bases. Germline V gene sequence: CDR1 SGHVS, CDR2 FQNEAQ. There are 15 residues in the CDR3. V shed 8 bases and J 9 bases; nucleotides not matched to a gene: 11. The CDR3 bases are TGTGCCAGCGCCCAGAGGGACAGGGAGACTTCACCCCTCCACTTT. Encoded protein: CASAQRDRETSPLHF.

The CDR3 DNA is TGTGCCAGCAGCTCCGACAGCTATGGCTACACCTTC. Translation: CASSSDSYGYTF. The rearrangement links TRBV5-4 to TRBJ1-2; D is possibly TRBD1 (5 bases). Germline V lookup: CDR1 SGHNT, CDR2 YYREEE (reference sequence). The CDR3 is 12 amino acids. V lost 3 bases and J 4 bases, leaving 7 bases between the germline ends.

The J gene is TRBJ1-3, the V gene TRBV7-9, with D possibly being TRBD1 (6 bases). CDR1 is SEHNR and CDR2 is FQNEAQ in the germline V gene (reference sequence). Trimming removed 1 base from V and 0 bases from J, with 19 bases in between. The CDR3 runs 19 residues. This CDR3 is CASSLVEGWGPSSGNTIYF. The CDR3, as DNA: TGTGCCAGCAGCTTAGTCGAGGGTTGGGGGCCGAGCTCTGGAAACACCATATATTTT.

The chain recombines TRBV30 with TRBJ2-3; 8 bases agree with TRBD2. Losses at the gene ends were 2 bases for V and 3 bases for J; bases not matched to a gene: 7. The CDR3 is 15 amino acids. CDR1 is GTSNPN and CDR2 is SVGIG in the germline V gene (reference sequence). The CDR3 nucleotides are TGTGCCTGGAGTTTTAGCGGGACCTGGACAGATACGCAGTATTTT. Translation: CAWSFSGTWTDTQYF.

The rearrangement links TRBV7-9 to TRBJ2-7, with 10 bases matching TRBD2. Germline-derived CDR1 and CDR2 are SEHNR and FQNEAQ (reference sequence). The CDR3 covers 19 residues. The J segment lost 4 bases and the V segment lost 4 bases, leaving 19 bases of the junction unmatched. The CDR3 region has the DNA TGTGCCAGCAGCTCAGGCTCGTCTAGCGGGAGTATAGTCACGTACGAGCAGTACTTC. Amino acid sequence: CASSSGSSSGSIVTYEQYF.